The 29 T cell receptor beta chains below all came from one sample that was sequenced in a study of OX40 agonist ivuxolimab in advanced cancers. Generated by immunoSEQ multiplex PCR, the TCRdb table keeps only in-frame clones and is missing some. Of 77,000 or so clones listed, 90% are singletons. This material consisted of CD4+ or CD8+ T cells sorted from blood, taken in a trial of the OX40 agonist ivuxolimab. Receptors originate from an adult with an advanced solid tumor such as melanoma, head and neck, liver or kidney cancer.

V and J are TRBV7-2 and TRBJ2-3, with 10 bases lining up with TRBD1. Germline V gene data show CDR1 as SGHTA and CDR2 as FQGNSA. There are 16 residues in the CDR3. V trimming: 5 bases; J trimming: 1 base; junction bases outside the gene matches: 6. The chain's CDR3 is CASSTRQGAGTDTQYF. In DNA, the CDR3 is TGTGCCAGCAGCACCCGACAGGGGGCGGGCACAGATACGCAGTATTTT. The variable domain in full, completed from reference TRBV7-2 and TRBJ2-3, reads GAGVSQSPSNKVTEKGKDVELRCDPISGHTALYWYRQSLGQGLEFLIYFQGNSAPDKSGLPSDRFSAERTGGSVSTLTIQRTQQEDSAVYLCASSTRQGAGTDTQYFGPGTRLTVL.

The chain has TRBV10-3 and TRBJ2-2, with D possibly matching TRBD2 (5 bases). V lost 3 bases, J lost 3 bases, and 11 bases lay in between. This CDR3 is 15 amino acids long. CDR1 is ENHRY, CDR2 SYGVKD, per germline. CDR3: CAISDRGKDTGELFF. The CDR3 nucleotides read TGTGCCATCAGTGATCGAGGGAAGGACACCGGGGAGCTGTTTTTT.

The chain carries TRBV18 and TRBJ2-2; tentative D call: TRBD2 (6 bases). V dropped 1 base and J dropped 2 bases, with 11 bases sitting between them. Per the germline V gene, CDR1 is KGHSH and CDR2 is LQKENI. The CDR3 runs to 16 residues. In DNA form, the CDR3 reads TGTGCCAGCTCACCACGGTCGGAGGGAAACACCGGGGAGCTGTTTTTT. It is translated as CASSPRSEGNTGELFF.

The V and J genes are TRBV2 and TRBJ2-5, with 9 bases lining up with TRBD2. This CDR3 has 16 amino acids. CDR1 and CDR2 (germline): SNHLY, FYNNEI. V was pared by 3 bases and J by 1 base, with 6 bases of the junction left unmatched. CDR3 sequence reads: CASSDTGLASQETQYF. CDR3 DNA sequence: TGTGCCAGCAGTGATACAGGACTAGCGTCCCAAGAGACCCAGTACTTC.

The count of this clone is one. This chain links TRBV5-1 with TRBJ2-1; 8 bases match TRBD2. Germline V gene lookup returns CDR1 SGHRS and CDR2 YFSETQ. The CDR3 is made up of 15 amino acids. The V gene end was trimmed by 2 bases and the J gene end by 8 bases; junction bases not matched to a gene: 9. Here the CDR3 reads CASSFSGSGVDEQFF. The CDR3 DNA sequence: TGCGCCAGCAGCTTCAGCGGGAGTGGGGTAGATGAGCAGTTCTTC.

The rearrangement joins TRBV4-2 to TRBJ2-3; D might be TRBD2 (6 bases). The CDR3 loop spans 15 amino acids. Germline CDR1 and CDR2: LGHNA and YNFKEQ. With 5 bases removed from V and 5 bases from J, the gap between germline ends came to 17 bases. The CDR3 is CASSVSGGQGDTQYF. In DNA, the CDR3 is TGTGCCAGCAGCGTCAGTGGAGGGCAGGGAGATACGCAGTATTTT.

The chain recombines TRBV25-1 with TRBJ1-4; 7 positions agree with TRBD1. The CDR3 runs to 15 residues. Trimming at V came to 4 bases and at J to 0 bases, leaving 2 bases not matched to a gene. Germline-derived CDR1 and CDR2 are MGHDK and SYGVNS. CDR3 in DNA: TGTGCCAGCAGTGTGACAGGGACAACTAATGAAAAACTGTTTTTT. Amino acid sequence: CASSVTGTTNEKLFF.

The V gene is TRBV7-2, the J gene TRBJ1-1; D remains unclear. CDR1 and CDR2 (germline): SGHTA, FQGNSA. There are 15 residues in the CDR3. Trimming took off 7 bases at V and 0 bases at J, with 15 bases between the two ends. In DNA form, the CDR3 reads TGTGCCAGCACCCCTTCCGGCGGAATGAACACTGAAGCTTTCTTT. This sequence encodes CASTPSGGMNTEAFF. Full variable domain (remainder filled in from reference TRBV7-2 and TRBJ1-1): GAGVSQSPSNKVTEKGKDVELRCDPISGHTALYWYRQSLGQGLEFLIYFQGNSAPDKSGLPSDRFSAERTGGSVSTLTIQRTQQEDSAVYLCASTPSGGMNTEAFFGQGTRLTVV.

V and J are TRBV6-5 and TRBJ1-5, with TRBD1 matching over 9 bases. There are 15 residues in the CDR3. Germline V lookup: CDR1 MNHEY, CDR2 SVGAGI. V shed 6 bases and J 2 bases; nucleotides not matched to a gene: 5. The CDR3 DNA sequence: TGTGCCAGCAGGAGACAGGGGGAGGGCAATCAGCCCCAGCATTTT. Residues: CASRRQGEGNQPQHF.

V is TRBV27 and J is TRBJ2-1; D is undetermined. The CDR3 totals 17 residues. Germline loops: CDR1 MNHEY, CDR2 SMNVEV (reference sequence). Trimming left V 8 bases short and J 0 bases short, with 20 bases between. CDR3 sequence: CASCLSRGTPSYNEQFF. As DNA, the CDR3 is TGTGCCAGCTGTCTTTCTAGAGGTACCCCCTCCTACAATGAGCAGTTCTTC.

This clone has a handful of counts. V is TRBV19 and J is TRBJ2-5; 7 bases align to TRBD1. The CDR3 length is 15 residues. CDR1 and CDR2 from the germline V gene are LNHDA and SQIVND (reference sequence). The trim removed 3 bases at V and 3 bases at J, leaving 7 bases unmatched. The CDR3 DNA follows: TGTGCCAGTAGTATGTTCGGGACAGACAAAGAGACCCAGTACTTC. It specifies CASSMFGTDKETQYF.

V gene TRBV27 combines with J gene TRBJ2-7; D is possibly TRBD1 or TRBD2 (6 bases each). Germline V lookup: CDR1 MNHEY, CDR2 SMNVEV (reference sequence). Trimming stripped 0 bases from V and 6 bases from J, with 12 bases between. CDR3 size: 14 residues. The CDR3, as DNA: TGTGCCAGCAGTTTATCGGGGGGCCCAGGCGAGCAGTACTTC. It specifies CASSLSGGPGEQYF.

The CDR3 sequence is CASSARDRHPSPYNEQFF. The CDR3 region has the DNA TGTGCCAGCAGCGCCCGGGACAGGCACCCGAGTCCTTACAATGAGCAGTTCTTC. The V and J genes are TRBV7-2 and TRBJ2-1, with TRBD1 identical over 8 bases. Germline CDR1 and CDR2: SGHTA and FQGNSA. The CDR3 length is 18 residues. The V segment lost 5 bases and the J segment 4 bases; nucleotides outside the gene matches: 16.

The CDR3 nucleotides are TGTGCCAGTAGTTTCGGGACTCTCTACGAGCAGTACTTC. Its protein is CASSFGTLYEQYF. The rearrangement uses TRBV19 and TRBJ2-7; the D gene is possibly TRBD2 (6 bases). Germline lookup yields CDR1 LNHDA and CDR2 SQIVND (reference sequence). This CDR3 region has 13 residues. Trimming cost V 5 bases and J 3 bases, with 11 bases left between them.

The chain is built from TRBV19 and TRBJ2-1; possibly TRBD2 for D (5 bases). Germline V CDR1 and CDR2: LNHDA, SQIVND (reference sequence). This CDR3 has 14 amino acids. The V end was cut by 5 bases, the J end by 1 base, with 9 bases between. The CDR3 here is CASSLGVSYNEQFF. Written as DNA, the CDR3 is TGTGCCAGTAGTCTCGGGGTTTCCTACAATGAGCAGTTCTTC.

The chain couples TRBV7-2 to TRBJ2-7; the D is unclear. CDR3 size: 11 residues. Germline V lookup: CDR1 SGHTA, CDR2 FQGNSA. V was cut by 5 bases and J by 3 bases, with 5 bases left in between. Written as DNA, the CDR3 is TGTGCCAGCAGCCTCTACTACGAGCAGTACTTC. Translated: CASSLYYEQYF.

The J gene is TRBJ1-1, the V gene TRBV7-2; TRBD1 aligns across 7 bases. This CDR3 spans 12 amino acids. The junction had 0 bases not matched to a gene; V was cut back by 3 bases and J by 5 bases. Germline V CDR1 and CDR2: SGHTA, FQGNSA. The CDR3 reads CASSLDRTEAFF. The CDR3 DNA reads TGTGCCAGCAGCTTGGACAGGACTGAAGCTTTCTTT.

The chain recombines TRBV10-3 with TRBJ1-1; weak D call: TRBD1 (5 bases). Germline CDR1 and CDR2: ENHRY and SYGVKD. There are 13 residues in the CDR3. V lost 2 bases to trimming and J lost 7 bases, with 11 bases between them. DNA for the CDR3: TGTGCCATCAGTGAGGGTGGGGGAAGTGAAGCTTTCTTT. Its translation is CAISEGGGSEAFF.

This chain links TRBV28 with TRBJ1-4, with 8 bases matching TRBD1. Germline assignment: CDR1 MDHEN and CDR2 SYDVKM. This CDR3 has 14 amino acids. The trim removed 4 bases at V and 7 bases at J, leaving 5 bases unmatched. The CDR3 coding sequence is TGTGCCAGCAGTTCAGGGGGCGCGGTTGAAAAACTGTTTTTT. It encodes CASSSGGAVEKLFF. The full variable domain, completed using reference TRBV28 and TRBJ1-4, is DVKVTQSSRYLVKRTGEKVFLECVQDMDHENMFWYRQDPGLGLRLIYFSYDVKMKEKGDIPEGYSVSREKKERFSLILESASTNQTSMYLCASSSGGAVEKLFFGSGTQLSVL.

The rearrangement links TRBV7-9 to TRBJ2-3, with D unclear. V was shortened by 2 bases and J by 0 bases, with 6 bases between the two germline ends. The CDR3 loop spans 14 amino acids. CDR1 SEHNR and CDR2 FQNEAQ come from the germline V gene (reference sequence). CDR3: CASSLSQSTDTQYF. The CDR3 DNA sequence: TGTGCCAGCAGCTTAAGCCAGAGCACAGATACGCAGTATTTT.

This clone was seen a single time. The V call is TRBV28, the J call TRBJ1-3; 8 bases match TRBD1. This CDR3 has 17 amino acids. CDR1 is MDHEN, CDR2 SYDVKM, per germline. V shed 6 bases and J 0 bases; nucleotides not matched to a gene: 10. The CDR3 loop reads CASSPAGQGFSGNTIYF. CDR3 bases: TGTGCCAGCAGCCCGGCTGGACAGGGCTTCTCTGGAAACACCATATATTTT.

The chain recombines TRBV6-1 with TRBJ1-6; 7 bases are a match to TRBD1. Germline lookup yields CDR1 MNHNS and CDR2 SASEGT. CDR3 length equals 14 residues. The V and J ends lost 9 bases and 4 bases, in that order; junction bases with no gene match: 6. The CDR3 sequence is CASQEDRYNSPLHF. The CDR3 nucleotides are TGTGCCAGTCAAGAGGACAGGTATAATTCACCCCTCCACTTT.

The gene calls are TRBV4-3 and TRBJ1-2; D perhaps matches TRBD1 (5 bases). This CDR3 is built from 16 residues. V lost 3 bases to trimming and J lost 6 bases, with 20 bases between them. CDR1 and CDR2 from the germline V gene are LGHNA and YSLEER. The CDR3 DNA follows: TGCGCCAGCAGCCATCCCGCGTCTAGGGGTCCGAATGGCTACACCTTC. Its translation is CASSHPASRGPNGYTF.

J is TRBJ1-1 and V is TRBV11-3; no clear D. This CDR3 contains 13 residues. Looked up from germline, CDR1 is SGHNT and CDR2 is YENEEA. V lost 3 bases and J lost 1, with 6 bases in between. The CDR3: CASSLERNTEAFF. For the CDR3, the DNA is TGTGCCAGCAGCTTGGAGAGGAACACTGAAGCTTTCTTT.

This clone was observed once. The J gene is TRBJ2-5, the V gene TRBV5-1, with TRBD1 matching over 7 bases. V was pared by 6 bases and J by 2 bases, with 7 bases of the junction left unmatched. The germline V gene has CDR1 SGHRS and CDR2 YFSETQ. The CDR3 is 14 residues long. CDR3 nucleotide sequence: TGCGCCAGCAACAGGGGCAGGGATCAAGAGACCCAGTACTTC. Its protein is CASNRGRDQETQYF.

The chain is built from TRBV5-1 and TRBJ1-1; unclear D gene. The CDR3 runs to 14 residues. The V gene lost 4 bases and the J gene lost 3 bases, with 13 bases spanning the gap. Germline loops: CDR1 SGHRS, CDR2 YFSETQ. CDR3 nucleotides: TGCGCCAGCAGCCTGATCGGGGATGACACTGAAGCTTTCTTT. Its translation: CASSLIGDDTEAFF.

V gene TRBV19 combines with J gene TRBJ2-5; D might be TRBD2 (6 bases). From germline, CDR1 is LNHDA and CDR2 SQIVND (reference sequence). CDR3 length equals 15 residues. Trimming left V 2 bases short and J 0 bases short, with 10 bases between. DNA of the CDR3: TGTGCCAGTAGTATAAGGGCGGGGTACCAAGAGACCCAGTACTTC. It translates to CASSIRAGYQETQYF.

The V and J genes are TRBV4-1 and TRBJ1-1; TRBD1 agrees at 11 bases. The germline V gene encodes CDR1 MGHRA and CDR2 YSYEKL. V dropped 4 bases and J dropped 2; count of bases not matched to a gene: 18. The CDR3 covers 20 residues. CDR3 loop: CASSPRPDRGRRGSNTEAFF. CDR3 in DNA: TGCGCCAGCAGCCCTCGCCCGGACAGGGGGCGCCGGGGTAGTAACACTGAAGCTTTCTTT.

The CDR3 nucleotides read TGTGCCAGCTCACTGGGACAGATGAACACTGAAGCTTTCTTT. As protein: CASSLGQMNTEAFF. This sequence joins TRBV18 and TRBJ1-1; 7 positions agree with TRBD1. V was pared by 4 bases and J by 0 bases, with 2 bases of the junction left unmatched. Per the germline V gene, CDR1 is KGHSH and CDR2 is LQKENI. The CDR3 is 14 residues long.